This is a list of T cell receptor beta chains from one sample in a study of OX40 agonist ivuxolimab in advanced cancers. The assay was immunoSEQ multiplex PCR, and TCRdb's table has in-frame clones only and misses some. The table records 130,000 or so clones, more than 85% of them present only once. Sample: CD4+ or CD8+ T cells sorted from blood, taken in a trial of the OX40 agonist ivuxolimab. These receptor sequences come from an adult with an advanced solid tumor such as melanoma, head and neck, liver or kidney cancer. CDR3s include the opening cysteine and the closing phenylalanine or tryptophan. The order of the fields is CDR3 protein, CDR3 DNA, clone size, D gene, J gene, V gene. The D gene is left open where the match is weak. The size of a clone is reported for some rows only, either as once, few or many, or as a class for expanded clones.

CDR3aa: CASRQPVQNIQYF
CDR3nt: TGTGCCAGCCGACAGCCCGTCCAAAACATTCAGTACTTC
abundance: -
d_gene: -
j_gene: TRBJ2-4
v_gene: TRBV28

CDR3aa: CASSKGEGRDYGYTF
CDR3nt: TGTGCCAGCAGCAAAGGGGAGGGACGGGACTATGGCTACACCTTC
abundance: -
d_gene: -
j_gene: TRBJ1-2
v_gene: TRBV21-1

CDR3aa: CASSQDQGYEQYF
CDR3nt: TGCGCCAGCAGCCAAGACCAGGGCTACGAGCAGTACTTC
abundance: -
d_gene: -
j_gene: TRBJ2-7
v_gene: TRBV4-1

CDR3aa: CASSELAGHAYNEQFF
CDR3nt: TGTGCCAGCAGCGAACTAGCGGGTCATGCCTACAATGAGCAGTTCTTC
abundance: once
d_gene: TRBD2
j_gene: TRBJ2-1
v_gene: TRBV7-6

CDR3aa: CASSFVGNQPQHF
CDR3nt: TGTGCCAGCAGTTTCGTCGGCAATCAGCCCCAGCATTTT
abundance: -
d_gene: -
j_gene: TRBJ1-5
v_gene: TRBV6-5

CDR3aa: CASSPPIPGYGYTF
CDR3nt: TGTGCCAGCTCACCACCTATCCCCGGCTATGGCTACACCTTC
abundance: once
d_gene: -
j_gene: TRBJ1-2
v_gene: TRBV18

CDR3aa: CASSLAGSERETQYF
CDR3nt: TGCGCCAGCAGCCTGGCGGGGTCGGAGAGGGAGACCCAGTACTTC
abundance: -
d_gene: -
j_gene: TRBJ2-5
v_gene: TRBV5-1

CDR3aa: CSSHVGQTNTEAFF
CDR3nt: TGCAGCTCCCACGTAGGGCAGACGAACACTGAAGCTTTCTTT
abundance: -
d_gene: -
j_gene: TRBJ1-1
v_gene: TRBV29-1

CDR3aa: CASSPPGVQDEQFF
CDR3nt: TGTGCCAGCAGTCCTCCGGGAGTCCAGGATGAGCAGTTCTTC
abundance: -
d_gene: -
j_gene: TRBJ2-1
v_gene: TRBV6-5

CDR3aa: CASSESWGRNTDTQYF
CDR3nt: TGCGCCAGCAGTGAGTCGTGGGGACGGAACACAGATACGCAGTATTTT
abundance: -
d_gene: -
j_gene: TRBJ2-3
v_gene: TRBV10-1

CDR3aa: CAISESAVLEGEKLFF
CDR3nt: TGTGCCATCAGTGAGTCGGCAGTTTTGGAGGGTGAAAAACTGTTTTTT
abundance: -
d_gene: -
j_gene: TRBJ1-4
v_gene: TRBV10-3

CDR3aa: CASTVRRQGLRANEKLFF
CDR3nt: TGTGCCAGCACAGTTAGGCGACAGGGACTTCGGGCTAATGAAAAACTGTTTTTT
abundance: -
d_gene: TRBD1
j_gene: TRBJ1-4
v_gene: TRBV6-4

CDR3aa: CASSDSGRGKAEQFF
CDR3nt: TGTGCCAGCAGTGATAGCGGGAGAGGGAAGGCTGAGCAGTTCTTC
abundance: -
d_gene: TRBD2
j_gene: TRBJ2-1
v_gene: TRBV6-4

CDR3aa: CASINDNNYGYTF
CDR3nt: TGTGCCAGCATCAATGATAATAACTATGGCTACACCTTC
abundance: once
d_gene: -
j_gene: TRBJ1-2
v_gene: TRBV6-6

CDR3aa: CASIGRSSGNTIYF
CDR3nt: TGTGCCAGCATCGGACGGAGCTCTGGAAACACCATATATTTT
abundance: -
d_gene: -
j_gene: TRBJ1-3
v_gene: TRBV6-5

CDR3aa: CASSEESVIEQFF
CDR3nt: TGTGCCAGCAGTGAAGAGAGTGTTATTGAGCAGTTCTTC
abundance: -
d_gene: -
j_gene: TRBJ2-1
v_gene: TRBV6-1

CDR3aa: CASSERGGLTDTQYF
CDR3nt: TGTGCCAGCAGTGAACGGGGGGGCTTAACAGATACGCAGTATTTT
abundance: -
d_gene: TRBD2
j_gene: TRBJ2-3
v_gene: TRBV2

CDR3aa: CASSFGGAGSPLHF
CDR3nt: TGTGCCAGCAGCTTCGGGGGGGCTGGTTCACCCCTCCACTTT
abundance: once
d_gene: -
j_gene: TRBJ1-6
v_gene: TRBV7-2

CDR3aa: CASSGHREGRRETQYF
CDR3nt: TGTGCCAGCAGCGGGCACAGGGAGGGAAGAAGGGAGACCCAGTACTTC
abundance: -
d_gene: -
j_gene: TRBJ2-5
v_gene: TRBV5-8

CDR3aa: CASSGISGGSWKNIQYF
CDR3nt: TGTGCCAGCAGCGGGATATCAGGGGGAAGTTGGAAAAACATTCAGTACTTC
abundance: -
d_gene: TRBD1
j_gene: TRBJ2-4
v_gene: TRBV2

CDR3aa: CASSADLGDGYTF
CDR3nt: TGTGCCAGCTCAGCAGATCTTGGAGACGGCTACACCTTC
abundance: -
d_gene: -
j_gene: TRBJ1-2
v_gene: TRBV18

CDR3aa: CASSLETGGSVEQYF
CDR3nt: TGTGCCAGCAGCTTAGAGACAGGGGGGTCGGTCGAGCAGTACTTC
abundance: once
d_gene: TRBD1
j_gene: TRBJ2-7
v_gene: TRBV5-6

CDR3aa: CASSPMRGGATDTQYF
CDR3nt: TGTGCCAGCAGCCCGATGAGGGGGGGCGCCACAGATACGCAGTATTTT
abundance: -
d_gene: -
j_gene: TRBJ2-3
v_gene: TRBV7-9

CDR3aa: CASSLLSGVSSYEQYF
CDR3nt: TGCGCCAGCAGCTTGCTCTCGGGGGTTAGCTCCTACGAGCAGTACTTC
abundance: once
d_gene: -
j_gene: TRBJ2-7
v_gene: TRBV5-1

CDR3aa: CASSLVPRDQPQHF
CDR3nt: TGTGCCAGCAGCTTAGTTCCCAGGGATCAGCCCCAGCATTTT
abundance: -
d_gene: -
j_gene: TRBJ1-5
v_gene: TRBV11-2